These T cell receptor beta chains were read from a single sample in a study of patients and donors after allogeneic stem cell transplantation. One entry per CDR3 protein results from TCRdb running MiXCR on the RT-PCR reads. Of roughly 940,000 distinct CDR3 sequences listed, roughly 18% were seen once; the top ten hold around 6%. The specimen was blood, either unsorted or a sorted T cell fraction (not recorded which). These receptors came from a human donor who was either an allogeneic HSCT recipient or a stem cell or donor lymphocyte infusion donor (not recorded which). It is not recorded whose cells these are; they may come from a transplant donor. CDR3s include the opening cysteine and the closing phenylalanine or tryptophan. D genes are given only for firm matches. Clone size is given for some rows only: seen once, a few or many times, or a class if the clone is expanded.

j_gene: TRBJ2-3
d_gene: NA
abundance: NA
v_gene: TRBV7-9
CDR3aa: CASSLEGGVADTQYF
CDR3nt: TGTGCCAGCAGCTTAGAGGGGGGTGTAGCAGATACGCAGTATTTT

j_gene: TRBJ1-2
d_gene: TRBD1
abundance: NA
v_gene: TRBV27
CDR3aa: CASKAGDRPFYGYTF
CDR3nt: TGTGCCAGCAAAGCAGGGGACAGGCCCTTCTATGGCTACACCTTC

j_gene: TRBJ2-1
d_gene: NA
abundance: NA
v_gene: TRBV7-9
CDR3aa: CASSSQFF
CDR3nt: TGTGCCAGCAGCTCTCAGTTCTTC

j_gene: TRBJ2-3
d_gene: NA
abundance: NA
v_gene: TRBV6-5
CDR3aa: CASSYRRVSTDTQYF
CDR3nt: TGTGCCAGCAGTTATCGGCGGGTGAGCACAGATACGCAGTATTTT

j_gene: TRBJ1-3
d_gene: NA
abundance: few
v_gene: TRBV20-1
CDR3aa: CSVSRTGFSGNTIYF
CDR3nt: TGCAGTGTCAGTCGTACGGGGTTCTCTGGAAACACCATATATTTT

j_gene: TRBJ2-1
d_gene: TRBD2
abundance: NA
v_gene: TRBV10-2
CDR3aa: CASTGSGGEQFF
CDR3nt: TGCGCCAGCACGGGTAGCGGGGGTGAGCAGTTCTTC

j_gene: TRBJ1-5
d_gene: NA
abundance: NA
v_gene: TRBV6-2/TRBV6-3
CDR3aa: CASFTRKDNQPQHF
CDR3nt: TGTGCCAGCTTCACACGTAAGGACAATCAGCCCCAGCATTTT

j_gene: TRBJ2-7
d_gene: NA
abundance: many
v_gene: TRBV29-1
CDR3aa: CSAVAGPTYEQYF
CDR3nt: TGCAGCGCTGTCGCGGGACCAACCTACGAGCAGTACTTC

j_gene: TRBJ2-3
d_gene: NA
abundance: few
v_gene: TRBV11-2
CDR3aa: CASSLRTPLADTQYF
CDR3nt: TGTGCCAGCAGCTTAAGGACCCCACTCGCGGATACGCAGTATTTT

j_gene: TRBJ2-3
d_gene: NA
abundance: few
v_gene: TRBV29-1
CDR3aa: CSVPGAGTQYF
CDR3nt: TGCAGCGTTCCAGGGGCGGGGACGCAGTATTTT

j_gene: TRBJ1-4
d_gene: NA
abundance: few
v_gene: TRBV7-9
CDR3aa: CASSRPPGLSNEKLFF
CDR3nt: TGTGCCAGCAGCCGTCCCCCCGGCCTTTCTAATGAAAAACTGTTTTTT

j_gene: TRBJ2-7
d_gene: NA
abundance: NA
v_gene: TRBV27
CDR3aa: CASSSYQGGTYEQYF
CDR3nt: TGTGCCAGCAGTTCATATCAGGGGGGGACCTACGAGCAGTACTTC

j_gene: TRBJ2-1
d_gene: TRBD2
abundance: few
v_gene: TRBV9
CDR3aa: CASSVAVVPEREGRVEQFF
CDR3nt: TGTGCCAGCAGCGTAGCTGTGGTACCTGAGCGGGAGGGCCGCGTTGAGCAGTTCTTC

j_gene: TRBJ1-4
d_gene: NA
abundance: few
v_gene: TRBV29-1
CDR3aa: CSVGGIFVGATNEKLFF
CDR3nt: TGCAGCGTTGGAGGAATTTTCGTTGGGGCCACTAATGAAAAACTGTTTTTT

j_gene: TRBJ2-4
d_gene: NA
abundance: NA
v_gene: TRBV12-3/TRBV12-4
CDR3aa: CASSLGGIQYF
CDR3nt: TGTGCCAGCAGTTTGGGGGGCATTCAGTACTTC

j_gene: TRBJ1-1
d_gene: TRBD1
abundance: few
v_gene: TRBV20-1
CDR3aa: CSASEGTGANTEAFF
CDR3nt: TGCAGTGCTAGTGAGGGGACAGGAGCGAACACTGAAGCTTTCTTT

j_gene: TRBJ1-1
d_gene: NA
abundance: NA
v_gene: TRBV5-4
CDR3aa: CASSLSSGGEAFF
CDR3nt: TGTGCCAGCAGCTTGTCGAGCGGCGGTGAAGCTTTCTTT

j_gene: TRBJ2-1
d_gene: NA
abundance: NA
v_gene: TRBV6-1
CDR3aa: CASSPFSDLYNEQFF
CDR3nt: TGTGCCAGCAGTCCTTTTAGCGACTTGTACAATGAGCAGTTCTTC

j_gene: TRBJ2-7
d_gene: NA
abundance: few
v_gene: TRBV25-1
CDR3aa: CASSEPGNKYEQYF
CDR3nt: TGTGCCAGCAGTGAACCGGGGAACAAATACGAGCAGTACTTC

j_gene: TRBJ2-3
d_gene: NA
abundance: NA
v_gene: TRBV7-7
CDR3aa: CASSPDSGLSDTQYF
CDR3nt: TGTGCTAGCAGCCCCGACTCGGGGCTCTCAGATACGCAGTATTTT

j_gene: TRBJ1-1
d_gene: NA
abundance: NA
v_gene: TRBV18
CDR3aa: CASSPGGQNTEAFF
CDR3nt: TGTGCCAGCTCACCAGGTGGACAGAACACTGAAGCTTTCTTT

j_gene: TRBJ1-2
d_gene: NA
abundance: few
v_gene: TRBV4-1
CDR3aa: CASSLHVRQSNYGYTF
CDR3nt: TGCGCCAGCAGCCTCCACGTGAGACAGAGTAACTATGGCTACACCTTC

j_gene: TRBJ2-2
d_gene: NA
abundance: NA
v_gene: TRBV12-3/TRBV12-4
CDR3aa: CASSFSYRANTGELFF
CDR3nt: TGTGCCAGCAGTTTCTCATACAGGGCGAACACCGGGGAGCTGTTTTTT

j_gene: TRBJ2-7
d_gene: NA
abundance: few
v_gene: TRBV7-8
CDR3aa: CASSADRYYEQYF
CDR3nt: TGTGCCAGCAGCGCCGACAGGTACTACGAGCAGTACTTC

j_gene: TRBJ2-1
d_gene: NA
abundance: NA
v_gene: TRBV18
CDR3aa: CASSPSGPLNNEQFF
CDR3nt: TGTGCCAGCTCTCCCTCGGGCCCCCTCAACAATGAGCAGTTCTTC

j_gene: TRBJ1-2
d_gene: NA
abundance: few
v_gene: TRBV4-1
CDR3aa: CASSQGGTYGYTF
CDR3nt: TGCGCCAGCAGCCAAGGTGGGACCTATGGCTACACCTTC

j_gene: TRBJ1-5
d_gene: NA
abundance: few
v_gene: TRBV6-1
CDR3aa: CASKKAGEAQPQHF
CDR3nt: TGTGCCAGCAAAAAAGCCGGGGAGGCTCAGCCCCAGCATTTT

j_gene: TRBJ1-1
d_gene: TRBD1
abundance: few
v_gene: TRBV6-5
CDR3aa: CASSYRGSSTEAFF
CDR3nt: TGTGCCAGCAGCTACAGGGGTTCGAGCACTGAAGCTTTCTTT

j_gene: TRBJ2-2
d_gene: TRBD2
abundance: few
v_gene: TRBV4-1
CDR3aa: CASRLAGADGELFF
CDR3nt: TGCGCCAGCCGACTAGCGGGAGCGGACGGGGAGCTGTTTTTT

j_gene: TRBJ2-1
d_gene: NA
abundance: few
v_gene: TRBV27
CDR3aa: CASSSQTAGGPFF
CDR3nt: TGTGCCAGCAGTTCCCAAACTGCAGGCGGGCCGTTCTTC

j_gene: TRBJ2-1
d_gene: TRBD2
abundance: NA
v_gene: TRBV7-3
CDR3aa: CASSLAYSGRAWDNEQFF
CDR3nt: TGTGCCAGCAGCCTCGCATATAGCGGGAGGGCTTGGGACAATGAGCAGTTCTTC

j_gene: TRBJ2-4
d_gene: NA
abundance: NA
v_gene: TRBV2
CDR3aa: CASSEFAALIDIQYF
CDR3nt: TGTGCCAGCAGTGAATTCGCAGCATTGATTGACATTCAGTACTTC

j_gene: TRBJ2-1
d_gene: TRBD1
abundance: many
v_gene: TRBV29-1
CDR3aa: CSAGTGGNEQFF
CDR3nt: TGCAGCGCAGGGACAGGGGGGAATGAGCAGTTCTTC

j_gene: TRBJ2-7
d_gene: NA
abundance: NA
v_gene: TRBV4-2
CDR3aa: CASSPMGAYEQYF
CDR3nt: TGTGCCAGCAGCCCGATGGGGGCCTACGAGCAGTACTTC

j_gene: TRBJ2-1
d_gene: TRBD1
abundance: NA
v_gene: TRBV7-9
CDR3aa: CASRQIRGLEQFF
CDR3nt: TGTGCCAGCAGACAAATCAGGGGGCTCGAGCAGTTCTTC

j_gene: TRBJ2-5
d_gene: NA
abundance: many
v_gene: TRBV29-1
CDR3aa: CSVVWSIALQETQYF
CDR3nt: TGCAGCGTTGTGTGGTCTATTGCGCTCCAAGAGACCCAGTACTTC

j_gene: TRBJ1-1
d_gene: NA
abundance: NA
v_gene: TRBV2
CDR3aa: CASRQTGLNTEAFF
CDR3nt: TGTGCCAGCAGGCAGACAGGATTGAACACTGAAGCTTTCTTT

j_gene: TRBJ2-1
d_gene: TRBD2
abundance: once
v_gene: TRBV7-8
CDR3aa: CASSPLASGRGNEQFF
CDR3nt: TGTGCCAGCAGCCCGCTCGCTAGCGGGAGGGGCAATGAGCAGTTCTTC

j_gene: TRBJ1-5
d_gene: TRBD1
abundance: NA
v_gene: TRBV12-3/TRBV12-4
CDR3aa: CASSRLKGAGNQPQHF
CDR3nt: TGTGCCAGCAGTCGCCTCAAGGGGGCAGGGAATCAGCCCCAGCATTTT

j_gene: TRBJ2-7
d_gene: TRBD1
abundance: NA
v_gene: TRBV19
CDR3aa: CASSIRGGGPTEQYF
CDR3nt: TGTGCCAGTAGTATAAGAGGGGGCGGCCCCACCGAGCAGTACTTC

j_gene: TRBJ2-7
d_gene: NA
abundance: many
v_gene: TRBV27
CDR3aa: CASSGGLEQYF
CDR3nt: TGTGCCAGCAGTGGCGGTCTCGAGCAGTACTTC

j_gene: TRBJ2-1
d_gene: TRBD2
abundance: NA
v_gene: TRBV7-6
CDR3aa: CASSSAGGLYNEQFF
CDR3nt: TGTGCCAGCAGCTCCGCGGGGGGGCTCTACAATGAGCAGTTCTTC

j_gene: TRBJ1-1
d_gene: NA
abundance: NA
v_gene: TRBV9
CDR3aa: CASSVSGSGTEAFF
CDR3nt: TGTGCCAGCAGCGTATCGGGCAGTGGGACTGAAGCTTTCTTT

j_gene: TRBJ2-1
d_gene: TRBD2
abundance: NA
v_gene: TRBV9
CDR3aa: CASSPTGMTGTNNEQFF
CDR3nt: TGTGCCAGCAGCCCTACTGGTATGACCGGGACTAACAATGAGCAGTTCTTC

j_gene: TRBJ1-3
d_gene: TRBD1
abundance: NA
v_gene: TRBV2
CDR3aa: CAGTGGKDGGNTIYF
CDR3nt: TGTGCCGGGACAGGGGGCAAGGACGGTGGAAACACCATATATTTT

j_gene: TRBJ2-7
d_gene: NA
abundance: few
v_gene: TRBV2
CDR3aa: CASSGGWVYEQYF
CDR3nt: TGTGCCAGCAGTGGGGGCTGGGTATACGAGCAGTACTTC

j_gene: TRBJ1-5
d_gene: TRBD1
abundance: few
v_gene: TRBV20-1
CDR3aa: CSARDPGGRGGEGNQPQHF
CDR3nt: TGCAGTGCTAGAGATCCAGGGGGGAGAGGGGGCGAAGGCAATCAGCCCCAGCATTTT

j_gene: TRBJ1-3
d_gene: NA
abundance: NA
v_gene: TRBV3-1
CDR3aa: CASSQDGVTGNTIYF
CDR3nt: TGTGCCAGCAGCCAAGATGGGGTAACTGGAAACACCATATATTTT

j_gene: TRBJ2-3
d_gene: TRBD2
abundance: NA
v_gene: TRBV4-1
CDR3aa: CASSKASASGLTDTQYF
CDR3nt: TGCGCCAGCAGCAAAGCATCAGCTAGCGGACTCACAGATACGCAGTATTTT

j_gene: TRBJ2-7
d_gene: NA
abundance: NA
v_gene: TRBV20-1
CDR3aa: CSAVGAPSSYEQYF
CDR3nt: TGCAGTGCTGTGGGGGCACCTTCCTCCTACGAGCAGTACTTC

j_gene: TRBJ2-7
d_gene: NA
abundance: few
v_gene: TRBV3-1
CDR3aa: CASSQIGTPTYEQYF
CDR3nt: TGTGCCAGCAGCCAAATTGGGACCCCAACCTACGAGCAGTACTTC

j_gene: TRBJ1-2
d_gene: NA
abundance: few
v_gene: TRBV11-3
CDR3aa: CATFGDSYTF
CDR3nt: TGTGCCACATTCGGGGACAGCTACACCTTC

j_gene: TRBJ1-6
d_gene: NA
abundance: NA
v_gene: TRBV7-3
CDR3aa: CASSLLGPNNSPLHF
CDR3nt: TGTGCCAGCAGCTTACTGGGTCCTAATAATTCACCCCTCCACTTT

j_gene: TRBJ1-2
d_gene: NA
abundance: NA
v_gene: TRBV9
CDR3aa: CASSAGNYYGYTF
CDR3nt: TGTGCCAGCAGCGCAGGCAACTACTATGGCTACACCTTC

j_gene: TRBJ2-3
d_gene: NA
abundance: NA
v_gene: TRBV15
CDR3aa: CATSRDSDTQYF
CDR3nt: TGTGCCACCAGCAGAGATTCAGATACGCAGTATTTT